The clone carrying this T cell receptor beta chain was counted only a few times. The junction had 9 bases not matched to a gene; V was cut back by 4 bases and J by 1 base. The CDR3 extends over 16 amino acids. Germline lookup yields CDR1 SGHNT and CDR2 YYREEE (reference sequence). This specimen belongs to a study of T cell repertoires in cytomegalovirus infection. As for the study in general: Matching HLA type and CMV infection were both indicated by public TCR beta signatures.

TCRdb independently ran MiXCR on the reads; one entry per CDR3 protein. Of 400,000 to 550,000 distinct CDR3 sequences in the sample, around 10% were seen once. The chain is built from TRBV5-4 and TRBJ1-1; TRBD1 matches 8 bases. The clonotype originates from a human donor in good health (CMV status not recorded). Some clones in this sample may be carry-over from other donors' samples. The sequencing sample was made of PBMCs. This CDR3 is CASSPGQGRWNTEAFF. Here the CDR3 DNA reads TGTGCCAGCAGCCCTGGACAGGGAAGGTGGAACACTGAAGCTTTCTTT.